This TCR beta chain comes out of a study of spatial heterogeneity in lung cancer. Across the study: Alpha-chain detections were consistently fewer than beta-chain detections among the sequences. The study observed each unique TCR and UMI combination more than ten times on average in raw reads.

At least ten counts were recorded for this clonotype. Found in a library prepared for alpha chains, this beta chain is an off-target read, and its abundance has little meaning. The presence of a unique molecular identifier marked each TCR cDNA molecule. TCRdb fed the 5' RACE reads into MiXCR, producing one record per CDR3 protein. Among about 13,000 distinct CDR3 sequences listed, 5.2% were seen once. Regarding time point: sample taken at primary tumor resection. The study sequenced unsorted whole RNA from tumor, nontumor lung or frozen PBMC. Donation came from 70 or so patients with untreated early-stage non-small cell lung cancer. This CDR3 is built from 14 residues. Trimming removed 5 bases from V and 8 bases from J, with 18 bases in between. CDR1 and CDR2 from the germline V gene are DFQATT and SNEGSKA (reference sequence).

This sequence was found in a human donor with early-stage non-small cell lung cancer. The sample was lung tumor tissue, taken at surgery. The chain uses TRBV20-1 and TRBJ1-4; D is perhaps TRBD1 (6 bases). CDR3 protein: CSAGRRVGGEKLFF. DNA of the CDR3: TGCAGTGCTGGCCGGAGGGTTGGGGGCGAAAAACTGTTTTTT.